Following are 21 T cell receptor beta chains from one sample sequenced in a study of metastatic and nonmetastatic thyroid tumors. No patient had received any treatment before thyroid surgery. With MiXCR, TCRdb reprocessed the PCR reads. The sample records 7,000 or so clones, 30% to 45% being singletons. Sequenced material: tumor tissue. The source is a female donor with papillary thyroid cancer or a benign thyroid nodule (not recorded which). Some clones in this sample may be carry-over from other donors' samples.

As to this clone: The junction shows a germline mismatch at one end, possibly a read error. The chain joins TRBV9 to TRBJ2-1; D is ambiguous. The germline CDR1 and CDR2 sequences are SGDLS and YYNGEE. The CDR3 consists of 14 residues. The CDR3 loop is CASSVVVGLGEQSF. CDR3 coding DNA: TGTGCCAGCAGCGTAGTAGTAGGTTTGGGTGAGCAGTCCTTC.

V gene TRBV11-2 combines with J gene TRBJ2-1, with TRBD2 matching 11 bases. This CDR3 contains 18 residues. Per the germline V gene, CDR1 is SGHAT and CDR2 is FQNNGV. V was pared by 0 bases and J by 2 bases, with 6 bases of the junction left unmatched. CDR3 sequence reads: CASSLEGGTSGTYNEQFF. The CDR3 nucleotides read TGTGCCAGCAGCTTAGAAGGAGGGACTAGCGGAACCTACAATGAGCAGTTCTTC.

With regard to this clone: Given a much more abundant clone one base away, this may be a read error. This chain uses TRBV28 with TRBJ2-7; 7 bases are a match to TRBD1. Germline CDR1 reads MDHEN; CDR2 reads SYDVKM. This CDR3 is 22 amino acids long. V was clipped by 2 bases and J by 3 bases; unmatched bases: 28. Here the CDR3 DNA reads TGTGCCAGCAGTTTAACATTAATTACGGGATCGAGGGGGCGCTACCAAGACTACGAGCAGTACTTC. Amino acids: CASSLTLITGSRGRYQDYEQYF.

In its sample, this clone is medium-sized. The chain has TRBV7-9 and TRBJ2-3, with D possibly matching TRBD2 (6 bases). CDR1 and CDR2 (germline): SEHNR, FQNEAQ (reference sequence). Trimming removed 2 bases at V and 1 base at J, with 13 bases between. The CDR3 sequence is 16 residues long. CDR3 residues: CASSLQSGSGTDTQYF. The CDR3 region has the DNA TGTGCCAGCAGCTTACAGAGCGGGTCTGGCACAGATACGCAGTATTTT. Full variable domain (outside the CDR3, taken from reference TRBV7-9 and TRBJ2-3): DTGVSQNPRHKITKRGQNVTFRCDPISEHNRLYWYRQTLGQGPEFLTYFQNEAQLEKSRLLSDRFSAERPKGSFSTLEIQRTEQGDSAMYLCASSLQSGSGTDTQYFGPGTRLTVL.

In its sample, this clone is medium-sized (0.01 to 0.1%). This chain joins TRBV12-3 or TRBV12-4 and TRBJ1-1; D possibly corresponds to TRBD1 (5 bases). CDR3 size: 13 residues. V was clipped by 5 bases and J by 6 bases, with 13 bases between them. The CDR3 spells CASSLGGYAEAFF. The CDR3 DNA follows: TGTGCCAGCAGTCTCGGGGGTTACGCTGAAGCTTTCTTT.

The gene calls are TRBV6-2 or TRBV6-3 and TRBJ2-7; either TRBD1 or TRBD2 may fit D (5 bases each). Trimming took off 2 bases at V and 2 bases at J, with 13 bases between the two ends. The germline V gene has CDR1 MNHEY and CDR2 SVGEGT. The CDR3 is made up of 15 amino acids. The CDR3 nucleotides are TGTGCCAGCAGTTACCATGAGGGGTCCACCTACGAGCAGTACTTC. Translation: CASSYHEGSTYEQYF.

The V call is TRBV7-2, the J call TRBJ2-7, with D perhaps matching TRBD1 (6 bases). V was shortened by 2 bases and J by 0 bases, with 8 bases between the two germline ends. The CDR3 spans 14 residues. The germline V gene has CDR1 SGHTA and CDR2 FQGNSA. The CDR3 region has the DNA TGTGCCAGCAGCTTATTGGGGGCCTCCTACGAGCAGTACTTC. This sequence encodes CASSLLGASYEQYF.

This clone rates as large. The V call is TRBV27, the J call TRBJ2-7, with D possibly TRBD1 on 6 matching bases. V lost 3 bases and J lost 1, with 19 bases in between. From germline, CDR1 is MNHEY and CDR2 SMNVEV (reference sequence). The length of the CDR3 is 17 residues. In nucleotides, the CDR3 is TGTGCCAGCAGTTTTTCTCATACAGGGATAGTATCCTACGAGCAGTACTTC. This encodes CASSFSHTGIVSYEQYF.

By sample share, this clone is medium-sized. The chain is built from TRBV7-9 and TRBJ2-1; 7 nucleotides line up with TRBD2. Trimming at V came to 4 bases and at J to 7 bases, leaving 13 bases not matched to a gene. This CDR3 has 16 amino acids. The V gene's germline CDR1 is SEHNR and CDR2 FQNEAQ (reference sequence). The CDR3: CASSSYVSRERNEQFF. The CDR3 nucleotides are TGTGCCAGCAGCTCTTATGTTTCGCGGGAGAGGAATGAGCAGTTCTTC.

The genes are TRBV20-1 and TRBJ1-5; the D gene is possibly TRBD1 (5 bases). The germline V and J ends were trimmed by 1 base and 0 bases, with 10 bases remaining between them. Germline V CDR1 and CDR2: DFQATT, SNEGSKA (reference sequence). The CDR3 length is 15 residues. In DNA form, the CDR3 reads TGCAGTGCTAGAGGTCAACAGGATAGCAATCAGCCCCAGCATTTT. This gives the protein CSARGQQDSNQPQHF.

This rearrangement joins TRBV11-2 to TRBJ1-1, with 7 bases lining up with TRBD1. The CDR3 is 13 residues long. CDR1 SGHAT and CDR2 FQNNGV come from the germline V gene. The V segment lost 5 bases and the J segment 4 bases; nucleotides outside the gene matches: 4. CDR3 nucleotides: TGTGCCAGCAGCACCGACAGGGCCACTGAAGCTTTCTTT. It is translated as CASSTDRATEAFF.

Points on this clone: The junction does not match germline at one end; this may be a read error. The rearrangement uses TRBV20-1 and TRBJ1-6; TRBD1 matches at 10 bases. This CDR3 is 11 amino acids long. The germline CDR1 and CDR2 sequences are DFQATT and SNEGSKA (reference sequence). The CDR3 loop is CSAPGQGESDF. In nucleotides, the CDR3 is TGCAGTGCGCCCGGACAGGGGGAGTCGGACTTC.

This clone is classed as medium-sized. In DNA, the CDR3 is TGTGCCAGCAGCTTCACCTCAACAGGGAGGAGACCCTACGAGCAGTACTTC. Protein sequence: CASSFTSTGRRPYEQYF. The chain couples TRBV27 to TRBJ2-7; either TRBD1 or TRBD2 may fit D (6 bases each). Looked up from germline, CDR1 is MNHEY and CDR2 is SMNVEV (reference sequence). Trimming shortened V by 6 bases and J by 2 bases, and 23 bases separated the two germline ends. CDR3 length: 17 residues.

The chain carries TRBV20-1 and TRBJ1-6, with D possibly TRBD1 on 6 matching bases. Per germline, CDR1 DFQATT and CDR2 SNEGSKA (reference sequence). V lost 4 bases and J lost 6, with 10 bases in between. The CDR3 extends over 13 amino acids. The CDR3 DNA reads TGCAGTGCTACGACAGGCGTTAATTCACCCCTCCACTTT. Amino acid sequence: CSATTGVNSPLHF.

The rearrangement links TRBV6-2 or TRBV6-3 to TRBJ2-1, with D hard to call. Trimming took 6 bases from V and 0 from J, leaving 9 bases between them. There are 14 residues in the CDR3. Germline assignment: CDR1 MNHEY and CDR2 SVGEGT. The CDR3, as DNA: TGTGCCAGCAGATCTGTGAGCTCCTACAATGAGCAGTTCTTC. Amino acids: CASRSVSSYNEQFF.

This clone was found a few times. The chain uses TRBV5-1 and TRBJ2-3; D is undetermined. The CDR3 loop spans 14 amino acids. V was clipped by 4 bases and J by 0 bases, with 9 bases between them. The germline gives CDR1 SGHRS, CDR2 YFSETQ. The CDR3 here is CASSDPSSTDTQYF. In DNA, the CDR3 is TGCGCCAGCAGCGATCCCTCCAGCACAGATACGCAGTATTTT.

In its sample, this clone was seen a few times. The J gene is TRBJ2-7, the V gene TRBV27; TRBD2 agrees at 7 bases. V shed 5 bases, J shed 6 bases, and the junction held 10 bases outside the gene matches. This CDR3 has 14 amino acids. Germline assignment: CDR1 MNHEY and CDR2 SMNVEV (reference sequence). The CDR3 here is CASSLIGGLREQYF. DNA for the CDR3: TGTGCCAGCAGTCTTATCGGGGGACTACGCGAGCAGTACTTC.

The rearrangement uses TRBV30 and TRBJ1-1; TRBD1 is a possible D gene (6 bases). Germline lookup yields CDR1 GTSNPN and CDR2 SVGIG (reference sequence). The CDR3 consists of 13 residues. V was shortened by 2 bases and J by 2 bases, with 9 bases between the two germline ends. This CDR3 reads CAWSRQVNTEAFF. The CDR3 bases are TGTGCCTGGAGTCGACAGGTTAACACTGAAGCTTTCTTT.

The V call is TRBV7-9, the J call TRBJ2-1; TRBD1 agrees at 7 bases. The junction had 1 base not matched to a gene; V was cut back by 1 base and J by 10 bases. The germline gives CDR1 SEHNR, CDR2 FQNEAQ (reference sequence). The CDR3 has 12 amino acids. CDR3 region: CASSLGDREQFF. The CDR3 DNA is TGTGCCAGCAGCTTAGGGGACAGAGAGCAGTTCTTC.

This clone was seen more than once but under ten times. The V and J genes are TRBV27 and TRBJ1-4, with 7 bases aligning to TRBD1. The CDR3 has 15 amino acids. J gave up 2 bases and V 6 bases, and 6 bases lay outside the gene matches. CDR1 is MNHEY and CDR2 is SMNVEV in the germline V gene (reference sequence). CDR3 DNA: TGTGCCAGCAGCGAACAGACAGGGACTAATGAAAAACTGTTTTTT. The encoded protein is CASSEQTGTNEKLFF.

The chain couples TRBV29-1 to TRBJ2-1; the D is unclear. This CDR3 region has 14 residues. Germline V lookup: CDR1 SQVTM, CDR2 ANQGSEA. Trimming stripped 6 bases from V and 1 base from J, with 13 bases between. This CDR3 is CSVAGLLSYNEQFF. In DNA, the CDR3 is TGCAGCGTCGCTGGGCTCCTATCCTACAATGAGCAGTTCTTC.